Listed below are T cell receptor beta chains from one sample, sequenced in a study of blood T cell repertoires in COVID-19. Clones were sequenced by immunoSEQ multiplex PCR, and TCRdb holds only the in-frame ones, with some missing. Found here are some 190,000 clones, around nine tenths of them singletons; the top ten hold roughly 6.2%. The sequenced material came from peripheral blood. These receptors originate from a woman aged 40 to 50 who had recovered from COVID-19. Both conserved end residues are part of each CDR3. The listing skips clone size in some rows; elsewhere it reads once, few, many or a size class.

V gene	clone size	CDR3 protein
TRBV21-1	NA	CASSKTSGGGDEQFF
TRBV30	NA	CAWNRDYQEETQYF
TRBV4-2	NA	CASSQSPGTSGNGEQFF
TRBV19	NA	CASTEHSTDTQYF
TRBV9	NA	CASSVEIIGDYGYTF
TRBV18	NA	CASSRPGLANNQETQYF
TRBV7-2	NA	CASSLGGRTNNEQFF
TRBV15	few	CATSRSTGALAKNIQYF
TRBV7-2	NA	CASSLRGTSVATNEKLFF
TRBV5-4	NA	CASQPSGANTGELFF
TRBV5-6	NA	CASSLMSGRVDTQYF
TRBV19	few	CASSMASGNTGELFF
TRBV6-5	NA	CASSFQTGPHNYGYTF
TRBV7-8	NA	CASSLVSMGQGSPYEQYF
TRBV19	NA	CASSPPRDRVWNQPQHF
TRBV3-1/TRBV3-2	few	CASSQRVGEQFF
TRBV7-6	NA	CASSLEAGLGYGYTF
TRBV19	few	CASAETSVQNEQFF
TRBV30	NA	CASNRGDGNTIYF
TRBV24-1	NA	CATSDRGRGITDTQYF
TRBV19	NA	CASSIEGQVEYLRGYTF
TRBV10-3	NA	CATLYSGTGNYEQYF
TRBV7-9	NA	CASSPSGTGEYEQYF
TRBV7-9	NA	CASNRGAYGYTF
TRBV5-6	NA	CASSYWGQKNTGYTF
TRBV20-1	NA	CSASSGGENIQYF
TRBV6-1	once	CASSEVLSNTEAFF
TRBV4-3	NA	CASSQDLAGVYNEQFF
TRBV10-3	NA	CAISERAEWTADQPQHF
TRBV7-2	NA	CASSLALGTSGSSYNEQFF
TRBV12-5	NA	CASGLRGGVYGYTF
TRBV12-3/TRBV12-4	many	CASRRRNTEAFF
TRBV28	once	CASRIGQGNSPLHF
TRBV13	NA	CASSEQGRGTEAFF
TRBV7-6	NA	CASSLLPTGTDTQYF
TRBV5-1	NA	CASSLDTANYGYTF
TRBV5-1	once	CASSGGQTASGNTIYF
TRBV2	NA	CASDGTGRYEQYF
TRBV15	NA	CATSRVVSGSNNEQFF
TRBV28	once	CASSNRDLPEKLFF
TRBV30	NA	CAWSYGLAASYNEQFF
TRBV30	NA	CAWWSAGTQYF